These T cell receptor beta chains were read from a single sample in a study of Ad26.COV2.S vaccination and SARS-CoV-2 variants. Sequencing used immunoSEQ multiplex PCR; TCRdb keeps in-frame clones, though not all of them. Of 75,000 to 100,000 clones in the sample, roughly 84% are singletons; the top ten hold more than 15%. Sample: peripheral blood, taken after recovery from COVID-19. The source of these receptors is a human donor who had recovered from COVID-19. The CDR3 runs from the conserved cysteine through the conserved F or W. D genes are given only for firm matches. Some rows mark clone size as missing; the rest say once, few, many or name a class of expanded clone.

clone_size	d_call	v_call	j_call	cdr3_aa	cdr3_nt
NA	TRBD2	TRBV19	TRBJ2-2	CASSYRIAWLAGVEANTGELFF	TGTGCCAGTTCTTACCGAATTGCTTGGCTAGCGGGAGTGGAAGCGAACACCGGGGAGCTGTTTTTT
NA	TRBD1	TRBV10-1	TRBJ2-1	CASSRDRGLIEQFF	TGCGCCAGCAGCCGGGACAGGGGGCTGATCGAGCAGTTCTTC
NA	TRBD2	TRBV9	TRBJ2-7	CARRGGTSGTGTHF	TGTGCCCGAAGGGGGGGGACTAGCGGAACCGGGACCCACTTC
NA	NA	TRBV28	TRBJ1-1	CASSLAGARGTEAFF	TGTGCCAGCAGTTTGGCAGGGGCGCGGGGCACTGAAGCTTTCTTT
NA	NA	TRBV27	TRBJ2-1	CASSSVSSYNEQFF	TGTGCCAGCAGTTCCGTAAGCTCCTACAATGAGCAGTTCTTC
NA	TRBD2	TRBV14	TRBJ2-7	CASSQDRSGTSGASSYEQYF	TGTGCCAGCAGCCAAGATCGCTCCGGGACTAGCGGGGCTAGCTCCTACGAGCAGTACTTC
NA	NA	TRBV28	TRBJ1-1	CASSLSGPARAFF	TGTGCCAGCAGTTTATCCGGGCCCGCGAGGGCTTTCTTT
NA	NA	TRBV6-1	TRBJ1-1	CASSEWALGDTEAFF	TGTGCCAGCAGTGAATGGGCCCTGGGGGACACTGAAGCTTTCTTT
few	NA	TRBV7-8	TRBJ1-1	CASSLNLRTEAFF	TGTGCCAGCAGCTTGAACTTGAGGACTGAAGCTTTCTTT
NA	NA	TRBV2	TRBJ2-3	CASSSPADTQYF	TGTGCCAGCAGTAGTCCGGCGGATACGCAGTATTTT
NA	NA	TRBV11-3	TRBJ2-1	CASSLASGPLNNEQFF	TGTGCCAGCAGCTTAGCCTCCGGACCCCTTAACAATGAGCAGTTCTTC
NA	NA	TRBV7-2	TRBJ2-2	CASNYQSGTGELFF	TGTGCCAGCAACTACCAGTCGGGCACCGGGGAGCTGTTTTTT
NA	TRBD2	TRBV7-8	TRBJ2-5	CASSFVTSGRAKETQYF	TGTGCCAGCAGCTTCGTTACTAGCGGGAGGGCCAAAGAGACCCAGTACTTC
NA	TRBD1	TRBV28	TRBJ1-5	CASSDRGRKQPQHF	TGTGCCAGCAGCGACAGGGGGCGAAAACAGCCCCAGCATTTT
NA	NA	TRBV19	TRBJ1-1	CASLGNTEAFF	TGTGCCAGTTTGGGGAACACTGAAGCTTTCTTT
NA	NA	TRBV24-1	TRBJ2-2	CATSGQPNTGELFF	TGTGCCACCAGTGGACAGCCGAACACCGGGGAGCTGTTTTTT
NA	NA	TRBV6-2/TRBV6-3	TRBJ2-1	CASSPGVREQFF	TGTGCCAGCAGTCCGGGAGTGAGGGAGCAGTTCTTC
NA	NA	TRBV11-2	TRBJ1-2	CASSPLRGRTGGYTF	TGTGCCAGCAGCCCCCTACGCGGCAGGACGGGGGGCTACACCTTC
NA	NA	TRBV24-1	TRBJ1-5	CATTAGTNQPQHF	TGTGCCACCACAGCAGGGACTAATCAGCCCCAGCATTTT
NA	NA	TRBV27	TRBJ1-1	CASSLSRNTEAFF	TGTGCCAGCAGTTTATCTAGGAACACTGAAGCTTTCTTT
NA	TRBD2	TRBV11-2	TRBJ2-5	CASSSWGGSGETQYF	TGTGCCAGCAGCTCTTGGGGGGGGTCGGGAGAGACCCAGTACTTC
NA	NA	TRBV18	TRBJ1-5	CASSPFGDGSNQPQHF	TGTGCCAGCTCACCATTTGGGGACGGTAGCAATCAGCCCCAGCATTTT
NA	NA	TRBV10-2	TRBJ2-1	CASSERFSGGANEQFF	TGCGCCAGCAGTGAGCGATTTAGCGGAGGGGCTAATGAGCAGTTCTTC
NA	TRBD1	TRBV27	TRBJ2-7	CASSFSGQGHYEQYF	TGTGCCAGCAGTTTCTCAGGACAGGGACACTACGAGCAGTACTTC
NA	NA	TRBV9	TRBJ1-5	CASSVGGSGDQPQHF	TGTGCCAGCAGCGTAGGGGGCAGCGGCGATCAGCCCCAGCATTTT
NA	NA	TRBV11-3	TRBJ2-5	CASSFGDAGGQETQYF	TGTGCCAGCAGCTTTGGGGATGCAGGGGGGCAAGAGACCCAGTACTTC
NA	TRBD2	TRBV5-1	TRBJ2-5	CASSLGASGEETQYF	TGCGCCAGCTCCCTAGGGGCTAGCGGAGAAGAGACCCAGTACTTC
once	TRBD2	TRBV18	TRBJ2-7	CASSPTQAGVVHEQYF	TGTGCCAGCTCCCCAACCCAGGCGGGAGTCGTCCACGAGCAGTACTTC
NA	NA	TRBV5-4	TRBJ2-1	CASSLERYSYNEQFF	TGTGCCAGCAGCTTGGAACGATACTCCTACAATGAGCAGTTCTTC
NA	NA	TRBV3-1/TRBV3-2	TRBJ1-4	CASSQSRAYNEKLFF	TGTGCCAGCAGCCAATCGAGGGCTTATAATGAAAAACTGTTTTTT
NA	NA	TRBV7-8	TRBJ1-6	CASSLDYSPLHF	TGTGCCAGCAGCTTAGATTATTCACCCCTCCACTTT
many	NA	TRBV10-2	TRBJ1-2	CATLLDGSGNGGYTF	TGCGCCACTCTCCTGGACGGATCCGGTAATGGTGGCTACACCTTC
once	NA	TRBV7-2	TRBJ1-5	CASSSQGGLDQPQHF	TGTGCCAGCAGCTCCCAAGGGGGGTTAGACCAGCCCCAGCATTTT
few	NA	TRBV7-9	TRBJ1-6	CASSSLGGPLHF	TGTGCCAGCAGCTCCCTAGGGGGACCCCTCCACTTT
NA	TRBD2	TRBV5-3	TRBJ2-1	CARSLRSGRAVGLNEQFF	TGTGCCAGAAGCTTGCGCAGCGGGAGGGCCGTGGGTTTGAATGAGCAGTTCTTC
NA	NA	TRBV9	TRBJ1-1	CASSQDWGVGNTEAFF	TGTGCCAGCAGTCAAGATTGGGGGGTGGGCAACACTGAAGCTTTCTTT
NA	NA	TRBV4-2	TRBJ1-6	CASSQDENSPSYNSPLHF	TGTGCCAGCAGCCAAGATGAGAACAGTCCCTCCTATAATTCACCCCTCCACTTT
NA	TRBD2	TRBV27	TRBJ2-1	CASMGLADEQFF	TGTGCCAGCATGGGACTAGCAGATGAGCAGTTCTTC
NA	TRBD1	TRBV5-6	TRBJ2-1	CASSLKGSGTGKIEQFF	TGTGCCAGCAGCTTGAAGGGGTCGGGGACAGGGAAGATTGAGCAGTTCTTC
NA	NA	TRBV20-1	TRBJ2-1	CSASNRANEQFF	TGCAGTGCTAGTAACAGGGCCAATGAGCAGTTCTTC
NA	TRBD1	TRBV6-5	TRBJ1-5	CASRGDRAGNQPQHF	TGTGCCAGCAGGGGGGACAGGGCCGGCAATCAGCCCCAGCATTTT
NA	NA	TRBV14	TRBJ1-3	CASSYGQGGNTIYF	TGTGCCAGCAGCTACGGACAAGGGGGAAACACCATATATTTT